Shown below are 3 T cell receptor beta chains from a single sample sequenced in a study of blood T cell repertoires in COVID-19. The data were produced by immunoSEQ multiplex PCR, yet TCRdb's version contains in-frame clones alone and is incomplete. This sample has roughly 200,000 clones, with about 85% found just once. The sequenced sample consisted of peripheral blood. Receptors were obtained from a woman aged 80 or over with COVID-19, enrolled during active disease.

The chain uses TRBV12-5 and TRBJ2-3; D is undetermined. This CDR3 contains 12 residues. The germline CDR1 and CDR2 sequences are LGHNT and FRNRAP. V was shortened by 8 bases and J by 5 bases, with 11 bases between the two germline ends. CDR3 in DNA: TGTGCTAGTTCTCCTCCGTTAGATACGCAGTATTTT. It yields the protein CASSPPLDTQYF.

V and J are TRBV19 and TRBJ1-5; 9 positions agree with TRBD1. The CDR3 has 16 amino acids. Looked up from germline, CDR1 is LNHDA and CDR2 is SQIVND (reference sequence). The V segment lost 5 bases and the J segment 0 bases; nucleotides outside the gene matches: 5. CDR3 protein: CASSLSGQGSNQPQHF. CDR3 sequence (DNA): TGTGCCAGTAGTCTATCGGGACAGGGTAGCAATCAGCCCCAGCATTTT.

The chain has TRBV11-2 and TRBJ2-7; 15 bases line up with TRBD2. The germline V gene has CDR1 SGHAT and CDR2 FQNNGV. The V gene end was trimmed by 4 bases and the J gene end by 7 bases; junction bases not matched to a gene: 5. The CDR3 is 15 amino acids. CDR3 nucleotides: TGTGCCAGCAGCTGGACTAGCGGGGGGGCCAGGGAGCAGTACGTC. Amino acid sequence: CASSWTSGGAREQYV.